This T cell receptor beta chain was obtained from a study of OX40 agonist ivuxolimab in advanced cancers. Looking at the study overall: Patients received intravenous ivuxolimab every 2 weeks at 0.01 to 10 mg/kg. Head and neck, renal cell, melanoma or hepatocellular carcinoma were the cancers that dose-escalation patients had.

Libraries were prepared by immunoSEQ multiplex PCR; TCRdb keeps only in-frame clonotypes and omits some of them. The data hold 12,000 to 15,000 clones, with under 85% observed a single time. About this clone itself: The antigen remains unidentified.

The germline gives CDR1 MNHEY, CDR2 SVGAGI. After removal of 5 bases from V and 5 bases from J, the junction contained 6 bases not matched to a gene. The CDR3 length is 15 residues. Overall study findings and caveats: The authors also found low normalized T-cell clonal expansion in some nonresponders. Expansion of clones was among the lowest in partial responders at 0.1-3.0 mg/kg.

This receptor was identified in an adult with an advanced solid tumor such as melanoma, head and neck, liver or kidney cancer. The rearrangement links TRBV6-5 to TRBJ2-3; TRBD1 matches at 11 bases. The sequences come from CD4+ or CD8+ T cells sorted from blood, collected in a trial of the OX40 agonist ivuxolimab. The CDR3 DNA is TGTGCCAGCAGTACGGACAGGGGGCGCAGAGATACGCAGTATTTT. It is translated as CASSTDRGRRDTQYF.